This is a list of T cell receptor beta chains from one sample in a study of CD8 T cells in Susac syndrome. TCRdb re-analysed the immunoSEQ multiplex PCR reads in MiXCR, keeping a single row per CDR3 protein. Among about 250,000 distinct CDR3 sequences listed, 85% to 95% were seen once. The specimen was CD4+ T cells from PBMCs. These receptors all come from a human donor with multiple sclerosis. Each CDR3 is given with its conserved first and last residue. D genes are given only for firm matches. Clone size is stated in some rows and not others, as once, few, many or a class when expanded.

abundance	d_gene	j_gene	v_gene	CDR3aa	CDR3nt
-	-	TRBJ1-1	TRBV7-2	CASKPGAGSAEAFF	TGTGCCAGCAAACCTGGGGCAGGGAGCGCTGAAGCTTTCTTT
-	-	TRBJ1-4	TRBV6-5	CASSYSGTNEKLFF	TGTGCCAGCAGTTACTCTGGGACTAATGAAAAACTGTTTTTT
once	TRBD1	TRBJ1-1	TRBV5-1	CASSLRRDSLMNTEAFF	TGCGCCAGCAGCTTGCGCCGGGACAGCCTTATGAACACTGAAGCTTTCTTT
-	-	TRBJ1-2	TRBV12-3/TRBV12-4	CASSLPRGGYTF	TGTGCCAGCAGTTTGCCAAGAGGTGGCTACACCTTC
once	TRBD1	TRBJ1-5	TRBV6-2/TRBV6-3	CASGTAFINQPQHF	TGTGCCAGCGGGACAGCGTTCATCAATCAGCCCCAGCATTTT
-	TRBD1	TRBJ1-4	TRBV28	CASTDRGVVTNEKLFF	TGTGCCAGCACCGACAGGGGTGTGGTAACTAATGAAAAACTGTTTTTT
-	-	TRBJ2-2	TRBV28	CASSPTARGHNTGELFF	TGTGCCAGCAGTCCGACAGCGAGGGGTCATAACACCGGGGAGCTGTTTTTT
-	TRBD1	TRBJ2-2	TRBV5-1	CAWSGQGQGTGELFF	TGCGCCTGGTCTGGACAGGGGCAAGGCACCGGGGAGCTGTTTTTT
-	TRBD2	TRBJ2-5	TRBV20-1	CSARTPRRAGAQETQYF	TGCAGTGCTAGGACCCCCAGGAGAGCGGGAGCTCAAGAGACCCAGTACTTC
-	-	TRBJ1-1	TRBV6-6	CASSYPGGGDTEAFF	TGTGCCAGCAGTTACCCCGGAGGGGGGGACACTGAAGCTTTCTTT
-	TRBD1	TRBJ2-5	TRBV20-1	CSASPSRQGVGETQYF	TGCAGTGCTTCTCCCTCGAGACAGGGTGTTGGGGAGACCCAGTACTTC
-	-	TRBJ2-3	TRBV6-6	CASRGTTSRTDTQYF	TGTGCCAGCAGGGGGACCACGTCCCGCACAGATACGCAGTATTTT
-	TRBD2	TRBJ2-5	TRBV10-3	CAIRRGGAWETQYF	TGTGCCATCAGACGCGGGGGGGCCTGGGAGACCCAGTACTTC
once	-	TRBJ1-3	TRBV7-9	CASSLVGGDTIYF	TGTGCCAGCAGCTTAGTTGGGGGAGACACCATATATTTT
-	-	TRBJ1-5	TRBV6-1	CASRGDGANQPQHF	TGTGCCAGCAGAGGGGACGGGGCCAATCAGCCCCAGCATTTT
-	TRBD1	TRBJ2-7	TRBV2	CASSFRTGGYEQYF	TGTGCCAGCAGTTTCCGGACAGGGGGCTACGAGCAGTACTTC
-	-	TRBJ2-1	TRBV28	CASSVSGPYNEQFF	TGTGCCAGCAGTGTCTCAGGACCGTACAATGAGCAGTTCTTC
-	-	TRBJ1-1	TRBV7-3	CASSFRQQGEAFF	TGTGCCAGCAGCTTCAGACAGCAAGGTGAAGCTTTCTTT
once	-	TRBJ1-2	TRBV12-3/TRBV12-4	CASSLRVRYTF	TGTGCCAGCAGCCTTCGGGTTCGCTACACCTTC
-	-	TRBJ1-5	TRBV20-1	CSARDPLAGSNQPQHF	TGCAGTGCTAGAGATCCCCTGGCAGGCAGCAATCAGCCCCAGCATTTT
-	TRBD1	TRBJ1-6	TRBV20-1	CSASKNRGSYNSPLHF	TGCAGTGCTAGCAAAAACAGGGGATCCTATAATTCACCCCTCCACTTT
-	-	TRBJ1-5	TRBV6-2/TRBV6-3	CASALAVRNQPQHF	TGTGCCAGCGCCCTGGCGGTGAGAAATCAGCCCCAGCATTTT
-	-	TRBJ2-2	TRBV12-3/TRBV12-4	CASSFYRDAGELFF	TGTGCCAGCAGTTTTTACAGGGACGCCGGGGAGCTGTTTTTT
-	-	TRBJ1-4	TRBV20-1	CSAEATGVGKLFF	TGCAGTGCTGAAGCAACGGGGGTTGGAAAACTGTTTTTT
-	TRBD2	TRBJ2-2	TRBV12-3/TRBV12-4	CASSLMSGGPNTGELFF	TGTGCCAGCAGTTTAATGTCGGGAGGGCCGAACACCGGGGAGCTGTTTTTT
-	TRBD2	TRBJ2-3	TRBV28	CASAWRGGGADTQYF	TGTGCCAGCGCTTGGCGGGGGGGCGGAGCAGATACGCAGTATTTT
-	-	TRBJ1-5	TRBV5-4	CASSQFNQPQHF	TGTGCCAGCAGCCAATTCAATCAGCCCCAGCATTTT
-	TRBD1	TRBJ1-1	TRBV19	CASSTRTGGNTEAFF	TGTGCCAGTAGTACTAGGACAGGTGGGAACACTGAAGCTTTCTTT
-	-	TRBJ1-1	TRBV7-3	CASSYTGGTEAFF	TGTGCCAGCAGCTATACGGGGGGCACTGAAGCTTTCTTT
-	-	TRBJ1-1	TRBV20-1	CSARDNGKQGWNTEAFF	TGCAGTGCTAGAGATAATGGTAAACAGGGCTGGAACACTGAAGCTTTCTTT
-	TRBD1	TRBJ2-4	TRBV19	CASSIGTGYDIQYF	TGTGCCAGTAGTATTGGGACAGGGTACGACATTCAGTACTTC
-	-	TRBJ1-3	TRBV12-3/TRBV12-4	CASSLKFSPSGNTIYF	TGTGCCAGCAGTTTAAAGTTTTCACCCTCTGGAAACACCATATATTTT
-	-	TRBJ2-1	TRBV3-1	CASSPVARALRSEQFF	TGTGCCAGCAGCCCAGTGGCTAGAGCCTTGCGGAGTGAGCAGTTCTTC
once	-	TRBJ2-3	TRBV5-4	CAKSYGSTTDTQYF	TGTGCTAAAAGCTACGGGAGCACCACAGATACGCAGTATTTT
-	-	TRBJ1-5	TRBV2	CASSEPLEGQPQHF	TGTGCCAGCAGTGAACCGCTGGAGGGTCAGCCCCAGCATTTT
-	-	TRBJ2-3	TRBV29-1	CSGRGGGTDTQYF	TGCAGCGGACGTGGTGGGGGAACAGATACGCAGTATTTT
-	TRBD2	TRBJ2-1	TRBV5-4	CASSMGLAGLNEQFF	TGTGCCAGCAGCATGGGACTAGCGGGGTTGAATGAGCAGTTCTTC
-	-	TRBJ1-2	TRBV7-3	CASSPGGDSYGYTF	TGTGCCAGCAGCCCTGGCGGGGATAGCTATGGCTACACCTTC
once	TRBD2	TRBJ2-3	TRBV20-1	CSADFSGRETDTQYF	TGCAGTGCTGACTTTAGCGGGAGGGAAACAGATACGCAGTATTTT
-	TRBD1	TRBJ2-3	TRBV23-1	CASSLTGTDAMATDTQYF	TGCGCCAGCAGTCTGACCGGGACAGACGCAATGGCCACAGATACGCAGTATTTT
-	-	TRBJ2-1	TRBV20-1	CSARATRGFSYNEQFF	TGCAGTGCAAGAGCCACGCGGGGCTTCTCCTACAATGAGCAGTTCTTC
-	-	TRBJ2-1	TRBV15	CATSGGGSAEQFF	TGTGCCACCAGCGGAGGGGGATCAGCCGAGCAGTTCTTC
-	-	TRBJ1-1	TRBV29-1	CSVAGHENTEAFF	TGCAGCGTTGCGGGGCATGAGAACACTGAAGCTTTCTTT
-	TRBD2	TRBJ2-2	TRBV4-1	CASSQKAGSRTTGELFF	TGCGCCAGCAGCCAGAAAGCGGGATCTCGTACGACCGGGGAGCTGTTTTTT
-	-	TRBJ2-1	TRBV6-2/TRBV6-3	CASSYTTRPTIEQFF	TGTGCCAGCAGTTACACCACCCGGCCTACAATTGAGCAGTTCTTC
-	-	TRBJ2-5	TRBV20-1	CSARTRDTRTQYF	TGCAGTGCTAGAACCCGGGACACCCGGACCCAGTACTTC
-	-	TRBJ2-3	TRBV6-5	CASALGARSTDTQYF	TGTGCCAGCGCGTTGGGGGCTAGGAGCACAGATACGCAGTATTTT